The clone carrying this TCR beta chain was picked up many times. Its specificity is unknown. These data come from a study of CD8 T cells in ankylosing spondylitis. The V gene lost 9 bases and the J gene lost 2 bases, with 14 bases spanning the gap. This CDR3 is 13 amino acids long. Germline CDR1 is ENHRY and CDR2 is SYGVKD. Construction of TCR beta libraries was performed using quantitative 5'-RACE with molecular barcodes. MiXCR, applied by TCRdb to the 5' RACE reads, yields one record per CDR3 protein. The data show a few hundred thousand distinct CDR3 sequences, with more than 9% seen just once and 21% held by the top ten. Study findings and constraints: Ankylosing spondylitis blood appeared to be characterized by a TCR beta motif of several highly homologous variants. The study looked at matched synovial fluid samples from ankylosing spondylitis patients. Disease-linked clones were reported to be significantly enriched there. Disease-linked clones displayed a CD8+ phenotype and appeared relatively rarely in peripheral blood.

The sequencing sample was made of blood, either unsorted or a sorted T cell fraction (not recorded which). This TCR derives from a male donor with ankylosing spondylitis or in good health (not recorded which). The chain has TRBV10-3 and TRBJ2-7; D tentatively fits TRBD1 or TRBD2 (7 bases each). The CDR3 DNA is TGTGCCATAAGAGCGGGACAGACCTACGAGCAGTACTTC. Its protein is CAIRAGQTYEQYF.